This T cell receptor (beta chain) derives from a study of STAT3 mutations in large granular lymphocyte leukemia. Study results and caveats: Variable sampling intervals and differing treatment regimens complicated linking therapy response to TCR clonal burden changes. In T-cell large granular lymphocyte leukemia, about half of patients showed multiple immunodominant subclonotypes.

Repertoires were generated with immunoSEQ multiplex PCR, while TCRdb's copy carries only in-frame clones and drops some. The sample yields a few thousand clones, approximately 49% seen once. Only a few counts were recorded for this clone. Its antigen is unknown. The germline CDR1 and CDR2 sequences are GTSNPN and SVGIG (reference sequence). V was pared by 2 bases and J by 5 bases, with 17 bases between. The CDR3 sequence is 15 residues long. The clonotype originates from a woman in her 70s with T-cell large granular lymphocyte leukemia. Some clones in this sample may be carry-over from other donors' samples. The chain recombines TRBV30 with TRBJ2-3; maybe TRBD1 (6 bases). The sequenced material came from peripheral blood mononuclear cells. The CDR3 nucleotides are TGTGCCTGGAGTCCTACAGGGATTAAGAGAGATACGCAGTATTTT. Its translation: CAWSPTGIKRDTQYF.